This T cell receptor (beta chain) was observed in a study of CD8 T cells in Susac syndrome. TCR beta sequencing covered blood CD8+ and CD4+ T cells. The CD8+ and CD4+ T cells were isolated magnetically using a negative isolation approach, whereas the TEMRA cells were enriched by FACS. Reverse transcription of about 0.45 to 1 ug RNA was carried out with random hexamers. TCR beta CDR3 was amplified by immunoSEQ multiplex PCR. This amplification extended across 54 Vbeta and 13 Jbeta segments. MiXCR was run by TCRdb on the immunoSEQ multiplex PCR reads, yielding one entry per CDR3 protein. The table lists about 430,000 distinct CDR3 sequences, 85% of them singletons. Trimming stripped 6 bases from V and 4 bases from J, with 9 bases between. The CDR3 spans 11 residues. CDR1 is SQVTM and CDR2 is ANQGSEA in the germline V gene.

The specimen sequenced was CD8+ T cells from PBMCs. This sequence was found in a human donor with multiple sclerosis. This rearrangement joins TRBV29-1 to TRBJ2-5; the D call may be TRBD1 or TRBD2 (6 bases each). CDR3 nucleotide sequence: TGCAGCGTCGAGGGGGGAGAGACCCAGTACTTC. Protein product: CSVEGGETQYF. Full variable domain (missing parts from reference TRBV29-1 and TRBJ2-5): SAVISQKPSRDICQRGTSLTIQCQVDSQVTMMFWYRQQPGQSLTLIATANQGSEATYESGFVIDKFPISRPNLTFSTLTVSNMSPEDSSIYLCSVEGGETQYFGPGTRLLVL.